The 3 T cell receptor beta chains in this list originate from one sample, sequenced in a study of blood T cell repertoires in COVID-19. Profiled with immunoSEQ multiplex PCR; TCRdb holds only in-frame clones, not every one. The data contain some 140,000 clones, almost 85% of them singletons. Specimen: peripheral blood. These TCRs come from a man in his sixties with acute or convalescent COVID-19.

The rearrangement joins TRBV18 to TRBJ1-5, with D perhaps TRBD1 (6 bases). Germline V lookup: CDR1 KGHSH, CDR2 LQKENI. V gave up 5 bases and J gave up 3 bases, with 11 bases separating them. This CDR3 contains 14 residues. In DNA, the CDR3 is TGTGCCAGCTCAGCAGGGGCAGACAATCAGCCCCAGCATTTT. Translation: CASSAGADNQPQHF.

The chain has TRBV24-1 and TRBJ2-1, with D perhaps matching TRBD2 (5 bases). Trimming removed 3 bases at V and 3 bases at J, with 11 bases between. Germline V gives CDR1 KGHDR, CDR2 SFDVKD. The CDR3 sequence is 15 residues long. CDR3 coding DNA: TGTGCCACCAGTGATGTTAGAGGGCTCTACAATGAGCAGTTCTTC. Residues: CATSDVRGLYNEQFF.

The V gene is TRBV14, the J gene TRBJ1-2; D is undetermined. Germline lookup yields CDR1 SGHDN and CDR2 FVKESK. The CDR3 has 15 residues. Trimming removed 0 bases from V and 0 bases from J, with 8 bases in between. The CDR3: CASSQDLSPNYGYTF. The CDR3 DNA is TGTGCCAGCAGCCAAGACCTCTCCCCTAACTATGGCTACACCTTC.